This passage covers 5 T cell receptor beta chains from one sample sequenced in a study of blood T cell repertoires in COVID-19. TCRdb keeps only in-frame clones here, not all; method: immunoSEQ multiplex PCR. The sample carries roughly 410,000 clones, approximately 90% recorded once. Specimen: peripheral blood. The receptors derive from a woman in her forties with COVID-19, enrolled during active disease.

V usage is TRBV27 and J usage is TRBJ1-5; D remains unclear. The length of the CDR3 is 14 residues. From germline, CDR1 is MNHEY and CDR2 SMNVEV (reference sequence). Trimming stripped 3 bases from V and 4 bases from J, with 10 bases between. CDR3 protein: CASSLARTNQPQHF. CDR3 sequence (DNA): TGTGCCAGCAGTTTGGCCCGCACAAATCAGCCCCAGCATTTT.

This chain links TRBV27 with TRBJ2-1, with 7 bases identical to TRBD1. J was trimmed by 3 bases and V by 7 bases; bases with no gene match: 15. CDR3 size: 17 residues. Germline values: CDR1 MNHEY, CDR2 SMNVEV (reference sequence). The chain's CDR3 is CASTPHRGSTNYNEQFF. CDR3 DNA: TGTGCCAGCACTCCCCACAGGGGATCAACGAACTACAATGAGCAGTTCTTC.

The chain carries TRBV29-1 and TRBJ2-5, with D perhaps matching TRBD2 (5 bases). With 7 bases removed from V and 4 bases from J, the gap between germline ends came to 13 bases. This CDR3 is built from 12 residues. Germline V gene data show CDR1 as SQVTM and CDR2 as ANQGSEA. The CDR3 DNA reads as TGCAGCGATATGGGAGCGGCAGAGACCCAGTACTTC. This encodes CSDMGAAETQYF.

This sequence joins TRBV19 and TRBJ2-2; 8 bases agree with TRBD2. V trimming: 3 bases; J trimming: 2 bases; junction bases outside the gene matches: 2. The CDR3 contains 15 residues. Germline CDR1 is LNHDA and CDR2 is SQIVND (reference sequence). The CDR3 DNA follows: TGTGCCAGTAGTATGTTAGCGGGAAACACCGGGGAGCTGTTTTTT. This codes for CASSMLAGNTGELFF.

V is TRBV10-3 and J is TRBJ2-1; TRBD2 matches 9 bases. The CDR3 has 15 amino acids. Germline CDR1 is ENHRY and CDR2 is SYGVKD. V shed 3 bases, J shed 6 bases, and the junction held 6 bases outside the gene matches. In nucleotides, the CDR3 is TGTGCCATCAGTGACCGCGGGGGGGCTGTCAATGAGCAGTTCTTC. It yields the protein CAISDRGGAVNEQFF.